These 23 T cell receptor beta chains were all obtained from the same sample, sequenced in a study of blood T cell dynamics during melanoma immunotherapy. Clones were sequenced by immunoSEQ multiplex PCR, and TCRdb holds only the in-frame ones, with some missing. The sample has a few thousand clones, around 77% seen once. Time point described: week 3, after first cycle of checkpoint inhibitor. The sequencing here drew on blood, taken from a patient treated with checkpoint blockade. Receptors were obtained from a human donor with melanoma.

The table lists this clone with a count of one. This chain connects TRBV14 to TRBJ2-2, with D possibly being TRBD1 (6 bases). The germline V gene has CDR1 SGHDN and CDR2 FVKESK. The CDR3 contains 14 residues. V lost 4 bases to trimming and J lost 5 bases, with 11 bases between them. The CDR3 nucleotides are TGTGCCAGCAGCCGACAGGACCGGACCGGGGAGCTGTTTTTT. This sequence encodes CASSRQDRTGELFF.

This clone was seen just once. The chain uses TRBV10-2 and TRBJ1-5; D unclear. Trimming took off 0 bases at V and 5 bases at J, with 8 bases between the two ends. This CDR3 has 14 amino acids. Per the germline V gene, CDR1 is WSHSY and CDR2 is SAAADI. DNA for the CDR3: TGCGCCAGCAGTGAGTCCGTATCGCATCAGCCCCAGCATTTT. The encoded protein is CASSESVSHQPQHF.

The V and J genes are TRBV4-1 and TRBJ2-3; TRBD2 agrees at 9 bases. The V gene end was trimmed by 2 bases and the J gene end by 1 base; junction bases not matched to a gene: 1. Germline V gene lookup returns CDR1 MGHRA and CDR2 YSYEKL. The CDR3 is made up of 15 amino acids. CDR3 sequence (DNA): TGCGCCAGCAGCCAAATAGCGGGGGGCACAGATACGCAGTATTTT. It codes for CASSQIAGGTDTQYF.

The rearrangement links TRBV13 to TRBJ2-3; D possibly matches TRBD1 or TRBD2 (6 bases each). Trimming left V 5 bases short and J 1 base short, with 10 bases between. Germline loops: CDR1 PRHDT, CDR2 FYEKMQ (reference sequence). The CDR3 runs to 14 residues. In DNA form, the CDR3 reads TGTGCCAGCAGCGGGGGGCGACGCACAGATACGCAGTATTTT. Its translation: CASSGGRRTDTQYF.

The V gene is TRBV30, the J gene TRBJ2-1, with 9 nucleotides matching TRBD2. The germline CDR1 and CDR2 sequences are GTSNPN and SVGIG (reference sequence). V trimming: 4 bases; J trimming: 0 bases; junction bases outside the gene matches: 7. There are 16 residues in the CDR3. The CDR3 coding sequence is TGTGCCTGGAAGGCTAGCGGGGTCCGCTCCTACAATGAGCAGTTCTTC. It is translated as CAWKASGVRSYNEQFF. The full variable domain, in which reference TRBV30 and TRBJ2-1 provide the parts outside the CDR3, is SQTIHQWPATLVQPVGSPLSLECTVEGTSNPNLYWYRQAAGRGLQLLFYSVGIGQISSEVPQNLSASRPQDRQFILSSKKLLLSDSGFYLCAWKASGVRSYNEQFFGPGTRLTVL.

The chain has TRBV2 and TRBJ1-5; 10 nucleotides match TRBD1. This CDR3 has 16 amino acids. In germline, CDR1 is SNHLY, CDR2 FYNNEI. The J segment lost 6 bases and the V segment lost 4 bases, leaving 9 bases of the junction unmatched. The CDR3: CASSGQGAFVGQPQHF. The CDR3 DNA is TGTGCCAGCAGTGGACAGGGGGCTTTCGTTGGTCAGCCCCAGCATTTT.

This clone has more than one count but fewer than ten. The chain employs TRBV29-1 and TRBJ1-1; D may be TRBD1 (5 bases). CDR1 is SQVTM, CDR2 ANQGSEA, per germline. The CDR3 extends over 14 amino acids. V gave up 8 bases and J gave up 4 bases, with 20 bases separating them. The CDR3: CSFHSQGGRTEAFF. The CDR3 nucleotides read TGCAGCTTCCATAGCCAGGGCGGTCGCACTGAAGCTTTCTTT.

V is TRBV29-1 and J is TRBJ1-5; a weak D match, TRBD1 (5 bases). The CDR3 loop spans 13 amino acids. Trimming cost V 4 bases and J 6 bases, with 13 bases left between them. Germline values: CDR1 SQVTM, CDR2 ANQGSEA. CDR3 loop: CSVVGGVGQPQHF. In DNA, the CDR3 is TGCAGCGTTGTCGGAGGGGTGGGTCAGCCCCAGCATTTT.

This clone has just one count. The V and J genes are TRBV5-1 and TRBJ2-3; D not certain. The germline V gene encodes CDR1 SGHRS and CDR2 YFSETQ. V shed 3 bases and J shed 2 bases, with 4 bases lying between them. The CDR3 contains 12 residues. DNA for the CDR3: TGCGCCAGCAGCTGGGCCACAGATACGCAGTATTTT. Translated, it gives CASSWATDTQYF.

The chain combines TRBV29-1 with TRBJ1-2; 8 positions match TRBD1. CDR1 and CDR2 (germline): SQVTM, ANQGSEA. With V trimmed by 5 bases and J by 3 bases, 11 bases remained unmatched. The length of the CDR3 is 15 residues. The CDR3 is CSVLLTGAGHYGYTF. In DNA, the CDR3 is TGCAGCGTTTTACTGACAGGGGCTGGGCACTATGGCTACACCTTC.

The chain is built from TRBV11-2 and TRBJ2-7; TRBD1 agrees at 9 bases. Trimming took 5 bases from V and 2 from J; bases not matched to a gene: 4. This CDR3 is 14 amino acids long. Germline V gives CDR1 SGHAT, CDR2 FQNNGV. CDR3 in amino acids: CASSPRQGAYEQYF. For the CDR3, the DNA is TGTGCCAGCAGCCCAAGACAGGGGGCCTACGAGCAGTACTTC.

V usage is TRBV9 and J usage is TRBJ2-7, with a tentative D call TRBD2 (6 bases). This CDR3 contains 15 residues. V was pared by 0 bases and J by 4 bases, with 14 bases between. CDR1 and CDR2 from the germline V gene are SGDLS and YYNGEE. CDR3 nucleotide sequence: TGTGCCAGCAGCGTAGGGGACTCCCCGGGATACGAGCAGTACTTC. It translates to CASSVGDSPGYEQYF.

The rearrangement uses TRBV2 and TRBJ2-1, with TRBD2 matching over 8 bases. CDR1 is SNHLY and CDR2 is FYNNEI in the germline V gene. The CDR3 contains 13 residues. Trimming cost V 7 bases and J 4 bases; bases outside gene matches: 3. This chain's CDR3 is CASKAGEYNEQFF. In nucleotides, the CDR3 is TGTGCCAGCAAAGCGGGGGAGTACAATGAGCAGTTCTTC.

The chain couples TRBV5-8 to TRBJ1-5; 7 nucleotides agree with TRBD1. Germline values: CDR1 SGHTS, CDR2 YDEGEE. CDR3 length: 16 amino acids. Trimming took 4 bases from V and 0 from J; bases not matched to a gene: 7. This CDR3 is CASSMTGSYSNQPQHF. The CDR3 region has the DNA TGTGCCAGCAGCATGACAGGGTCCTATAGCAATCAGCCCCAGCATTTT.

The chain couples TRBV7-9 to TRBJ2-1, with 8 nucleotides matching TRBD1. CDR1 is SEHNR and CDR2 is FQNEAQ in the germline V gene (reference sequence). Losses at the gene ends were 4 bases for V and 5 bases for J; bases not matched to a gene: 10. This CDR3 region has 16 residues. CDR3 nucleotides: TGTGCCAGCAGCTCCACAGGGGGGTTATTCCACAATGAGCAGTTCTTC. Residues: CASSSTGGLFHNEQFF.

The V gene is TRBV6-6, the J gene TRBJ1-2, with 7 bases identical to TRBD1. This CDR3 region has 13 residues. Germline CDR1 MNHNY, CDR2 SVGAGI (reference sequence). V lost 6 bases and J lost 5; bases outside the gene matches: 6. For the CDR3, the DNA is TGTGCCAGCAGGACCGACAGGGATTATGGCTACACCTTC. As protein: CASRTDRDYGYTF.

The chain joins TRBV19 to TRBJ2-2, with a weak D call TRBD2 (5 bases). The CDR3 loop spans 15 amino acids. Germline values: CDR1 LNHDA, CDR2 SQIVND (reference sequence). V gave up 1 base and J gave up 3 bases, with 9 bases separating them. The CDR3 nucleotides read TGTGCCAGTAGTATAGCCGGGAAATACACCGGGGAGCTGTTTTTT. Its translation is CASSIAGKYTGELFF.

The chain couples TRBV9 to TRBJ1-2; 11 nucleotides line up with TRBD1. Germline trimming cut 4 bases from V and 9 bases from J; bases unmatched to any gene: 8. Germline CDR1 is SGDLS and CDR2 is YYNGEE. The length of the CDR3 is 14 residues. The CDR3 is CASSPGTGGRSYTF. Written as DNA, the CDR3 is TGTGCCAGCAGCCCGGGGACAGGGGGTAGGAGCTACACCTTC.

The genes are TRBV6-5 and TRBJ2-2, with 7 bases identical to TRBD1. Trimming removed 6 bases from V and 7 bases from J; junction bases left unmatched: 8. This CDR3 comprises 14 residues. CDR1 is MNHEY, CDR2 SVGAGI, per germline. The CDR3 here is CASRRLQGNGELFF. CDR3 nucleotides: TGTGCCAGCAGGCGTCTACAGGGGAACGGGGAGCTGTTTTTT.

This clone was observed once. The chain is built from TRBV21-1 and TRBJ1-1. TRBV21-1 is classified as a pseudogene. CDR3 size: 16 residues. This chain's CDR3 is CASRLPIATQFTEAFF. The CDR3 bases are TGTGCCAGCAGGCTCCCTATAGCTACACAATTCACTGAAGCTTTCTTT.

This clone has just a few counts. The chain links TRBV29-1 to TRBJ1-2; D unclear. The germline gives CDR1 SQVTM, CDR2 ANQGSEA. V lost 6 bases to trimming and J lost 5 bases, with 13 bases between them. This CDR3 has 12 residues. For the CDR3, the DNA is TGCAGCGTCCCTTGGGGAGGATATGGCTACACCTTC. Residues: CSVPWGGYGYTF.

V usage is TRBV5-4 and J usage is TRBJ1-2; maybe TRBD1 (5 bases). The CDR3 runs 17 residues. V lost 5 bases to trimming and J lost 2 bases, with 22 bases between them. The V gene's germline CDR1 is SGHNT and CDR2 YYREEE (reference sequence). The CDR3 loop is CASSYQIRAGINYGYTF. CDR3 coding DNA: TGTGCCAGCAGTTATCAAATCAGGGCCGGCATAAACTATGGCTACACCTTC.

The chain recombines TRBV2 with TRBJ1-5, with 8 bases lining up with TRBD1. This CDR3 has 15 amino acids. With V trimmed by 5 bases and J by 7 bases, 10 bases remained unmatched. Germline CDR1 SNHLY, CDR2 FYNNEI. In nucleotides, the CDR3 is TGTGCCAGCAGTCAGGACAGGGTTGTCTCACAGCCCCAGCATTTT. Translation gives CASSQDRVVSQPQHF.